This TCR beta chain appears in the sequencing data of a study of blood T cells in healthy people across ages. Study-wide background: For every two T cells, template switching captured about one barcoded beta molecule. Whole-study findings and limits: Significant beta diversity loss was already apparent by age approximately 40, declining roughly linearly.

With V trimmed by 10 bases and J by 3 bases, 10 bases remained unmatched. Germline assignment: CDR1 MGHDK and CDR2 SYGVNS. CDR3 size: 14 residues. Comments on this clonotype: Its antigen is unknown.

Through a sample-barcoded 5' primer and a J-beta primer mix, a second PCR was run for roughly 7 to 11 cycles. At least 3 million CDR3-containing paired-end reads were obtained per sample. TCRdb used MiXCR to reprocess the 5' RACE reads, holding one entry per CDR3 protein. The data hold approximately 810,000 distinct CDR3 sequences, with around 26% observed a single time. Per sample, at least 5.5 micrograms of total RNA were extracted. This sequence originates from a woman older than 75 in good health. The chain couples TRBV25-1 to TRBJ2-7, with 9 nucleotides matching TRBD2. Sample: blood. The CDR3 here is CAKSSGVAYYEQYF. The CDR3 nucleotides read TGTGCCAAATCTAGCGGGGTCGCCTACTACGAGCAGTACTTC.